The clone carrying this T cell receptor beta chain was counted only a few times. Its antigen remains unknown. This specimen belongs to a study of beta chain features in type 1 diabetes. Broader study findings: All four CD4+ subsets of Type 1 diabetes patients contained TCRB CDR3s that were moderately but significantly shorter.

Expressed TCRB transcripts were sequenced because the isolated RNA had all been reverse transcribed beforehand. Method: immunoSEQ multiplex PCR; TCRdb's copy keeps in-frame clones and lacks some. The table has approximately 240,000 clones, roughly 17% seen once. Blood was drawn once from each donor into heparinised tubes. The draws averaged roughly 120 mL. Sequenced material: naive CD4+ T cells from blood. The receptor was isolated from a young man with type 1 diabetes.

The CDR3 DNA reads TGTGCCAGCAGCGTCGCCCCCGGGGGGGTCAATGAGCAGTTCTTC. It codes for CASSVAPGGVNEQFF. This sequence joins TRBV9 and TRBJ2-1; TRBD2 aligns across 8 bases. The V segment lost 2 bases and the J segment 6 bases; nucleotides outside the gene matches: 7. The CDR3 totals 15 residues. The germline V gene has CDR1 SGDLS and CDR2 YYNGEE.